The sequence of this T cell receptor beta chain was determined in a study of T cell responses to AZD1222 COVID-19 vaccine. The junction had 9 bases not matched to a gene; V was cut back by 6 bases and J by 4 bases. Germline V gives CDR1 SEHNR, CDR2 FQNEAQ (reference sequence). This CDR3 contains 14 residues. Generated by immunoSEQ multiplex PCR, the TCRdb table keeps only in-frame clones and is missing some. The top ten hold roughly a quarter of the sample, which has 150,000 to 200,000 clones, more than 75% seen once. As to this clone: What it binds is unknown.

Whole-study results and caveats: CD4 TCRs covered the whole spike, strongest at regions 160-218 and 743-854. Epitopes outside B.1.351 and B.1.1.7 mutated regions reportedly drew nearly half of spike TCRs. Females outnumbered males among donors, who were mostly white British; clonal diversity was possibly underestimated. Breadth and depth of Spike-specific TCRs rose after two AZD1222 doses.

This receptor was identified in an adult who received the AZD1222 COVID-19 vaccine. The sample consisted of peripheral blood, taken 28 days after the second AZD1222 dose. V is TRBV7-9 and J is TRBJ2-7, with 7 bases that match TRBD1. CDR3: CASRPGTEGYEQYF. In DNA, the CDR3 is TGTGCCAGCAGACCCGGGACAGAGGGATACGAGCAGTACTTC.